Included here is one TCR beta chain sequence, with context. The antigen remains unidentified. The data originate from a study of T-cell memory formation after mild COVID-19. TCRdb reanalysed the 5' RACE reads using MiXCR and keeps one entry per CDR3 protein. The repertoire consists of 120,000 to 150,000 distinct CDR3 sequences, with less than 20% occurring once and the leading ten covering around 2.5%. Germline loops: CDR1 SGHRS, CDR2 YFSETQ. The J segment lost 6 bases and the V segment lost 3 bases, leaving 6 bases of the junction unmatched. CDR3 length: 14 amino acids. Broader study findings: Some SARS-CoV-2-responding clones were already detected in memory before infection.

The sample consisted of PBMCs or a T cell subset sorted from them (not recorded which). The TCR was taken from an adult woman who had mild COVID-19 (a few samples of this study predate the infection). Cell type and time point are not known. The chain uses TRBV5-1 and TRBJ2-1, with TRBD1 matching 7 bases. The CDR3 bases are TGCGCCAGCAGCTCACAGGGGTTCGGCAATGAGCAGTTCTTC. Its protein is CASSSQGFGNEQFF.